Listed below are T cell receptor beta chains from one sample, sequenced in a study of Graves' ophthalmopathy and Graves' hyperthyroidism. A single record per CDR3 protein comes from TCRdb applying MiXCR to the multiplex PCR reads. This sample carries hundreds of thousands of distinct CDR3 sequences, roughly 20% of them seen once, and the ten largest clones take roughly 7.4%. Sequences were obtained from peripheral blood. The source is a woman aged 18-35 years with stable Graves' hyperthyroidism. Some clones in this sample may be carry-over from other donors' samples. Each CDR3 is given with its conserved first and last residue. D genes are given only for firm matches. Some rows mark clone size as missing; the rest say once, few, many or name a class of expanded clone.

V: TRBV28
size: many
J: TRBJ2-7
D: TRBD1
DNA: TGTGCCAGCAGTGGGCGGTCGACAGGGCAGGTCTACGAGCAGTACTTC
CDR3: CASSGRSTGQVYEQYF

V: TRBV28
size: many
J: TRBJ2-7
D: .
DNA: TGTGCCAGCAGCAACGGACAGAGCCAGCAGTACTTC
CDR3: CASSNGQSQQYF

V: TRBV14
size: few
J: TRBJ2-2
D: .
DNA: TGTGCCAGCAGCCCACAACGGGGCGGGGAGCTGTTTTTT
CDR3: CASSPQRGGELFF

V: TRBV6-2/TRBV6-3
size: many
J: TRBJ1-1
D: .
DNA: TGTGCCAGCAGCAGTTACCCCAGGGATGTCTGGACGAACACTGAAGCTTTCTTT
CDR3: CASSSYPRDVWTNTEAFF

V: TRBV20-1
size: many
J: TRBJ2-7
D: TRBD2
DNA: TGCAGTGCTAGCTGGGAGGGAGACGAGCAGTACTTC
CDR3: CSASWEGDEQYF

V: TRBV6-2/TRBV6-3
size: .
J: TRBJ1-6
D: .
DNA: TGTGCCAGCAGCTCGATGACAGGACGGAACTCACCCCTCCACTTT
CDR3: CASSSMTGRNSPLHF

V: TRBV6-1
size: .
J: TRBJ2-2
D: .
DNA: TGTGCCAGCAGGGTGTCCGAAACGTTCTACACCGGGGAGCTGTTTTTT
CDR3: CASRVSETFYTGELFF

V: TRBV20-1
size: many
J: TRBJ2-5
D: TRBD2
DNA: TGCAGTGCTAGAAAAAGGACTAGCGGGGGGGAGACCCAGTACTTC
CDR3: CSARKRTSGGETQYF

V: TRBV20-1
size: many
J: TRBJ2-7
D: TRBD2
DNA: TGCAGTGCTAGAGATAACCCGGGACTAGCGCTGGCCTACGAGCAGTACTTC
CDR3: CSARDNPGLALAYEQYF

V: TRBV11-2
size: .
J: TRBJ2-7
D: TRBD2
DNA: TGTGCCAGCAACATGAGAGGGGCGGGAGCTTCCTACGAGCAGTACTTC
CDR3: CASNMRGAGASYEQYF

V: TRBV29-1
size: many
J: TRBJ2-7
D: .
DNA: TGCAGCGCCTGGGACACGAGCTCCTACGAGCAGTACTTC
CDR3: CSAWDTSSYEQYF

V: TRBV27
size: many
J: TRBJ2-7
D: .
DNA: TGTGCCAGCAGTTTAAGCAAAACCTACGAGCAGTACTTC
CDR3: CASSLSKTYEQYF

V: TRBV6-2/TRBV6-3
size: .
J: TRBJ1-3
D: .
DNA: TGTGCCAGCAGTTACTCGATAGTCCGGCTAGGGGGTCCTGGAAACACCATATATTTT
CDR3: CASSYSIVRLGGPGNTIYF

V: TRBV2
size: many
J: TRBJ1-6
D: TRBD1
DNA: TGTGCCAGCAGTGGTCTCCGACAGGGCAGCTCCTATAATTCACCCCTCCACTTT
CDR3: CASSGLRQGSSYNSPLHF

V: TRBV20-1
size: few
J: TRBJ2-2
D: .
DNA: TGCAGTGCCTTGACAGGGAACACCGGGGAGCTGTTTTTT
CDR3: CSALTGNTGELFF

V: TRBV5-1
size: many
J: TRBJ1-1
D: .
DNA: TGCGCCAGCAGCACCTTCCGGGGGACTGAAGCTTTCTTT
CDR3: CASSTFRGTEAFF

V: TRBV29-1
size: many
J: TRBJ1-1
D: TRBD1
DNA: TGCAGCGTTGATTCTTCGGGACAGGGGGCGGCTGAAGCTTTCTTT
CDR3: CSVDSSGQGAAEAFF

V: TRBV12-3/TRBV12-4
size: .
J: TRBJ2-7
D: .
DNA: TGTGCCACCCGGGACTTGGGGGAGCAGTACTTC
CDR3: CATRDLGEQYF

V: TRBV6-5
size: many
J: TRBJ1-5
D: .
DNA: TGTGCCAGCAGTTCGTGGGCCGATCAGCCCCAGCATTTT
CDR3: CASSSWADQPQHF

V: TRBV27
size: many
J: TRBJ2-7
D: TRBD1
DNA: TGTGCCAGCAGTCCAAACCGGGACAGGAGATACGAGCAGTACTTC
CDR3: CASSPNRDRRYEQYF

V: TRBV6-5
size: .
J: TRBJ1-2
D: .
DNA: TGTGCCAGCAGTTACGACAGAATCTCTGGCTGCACCTTC
CDR3: CASSYDRISGCTF

V: TRBV4-2
size: many
J: TRBJ1-3
D: TRBD1
DNA: TGTGCCAGCAGCCAAGATGAGCGGAGGGGGGACAGGGGAAACACCATATATTTT
CDR3: CASSQDERRGDRGNTIYF